The TCR beta chain under discussion was sequenced for a study of cytomegalovirus exposure and HLA in healthy donors. As for the study in general: Most donors, roughly 84% of more than 300 genotyped, fell in the Caucasian-associated ancestry cluster.

13 Jbeta primers and 60 Vbeta primers were used for the PCR. TCRdb's table, derived via immunoSEQ multiplex PCR, lists solely in-frame clones and lacks some. Of 150,000 to 200,000 clones detected, approximately 80% appear once; the ten largest clones hold approximately 1.3%. Deletions cut 3 bases from V and 2 bases from J, with 9 bases between. There are 13 residues in the CDR3. The V gene's germline CDR1 is SGHKS and CDR2 YYEKEE (reference sequence). In regard to this clone: Its antigen is not known.

Broader study findings: Previous analysis showed most TCR beta V segments were productive about 90% or about 30% of the time. In a later analysis, productive TCRs from donors in an Asian-associated ancestry cluster reportedly carried fewer N-insertions than the cohort mean.

V usage is TRBV5-5 and J usage is TRBJ2-7; D might be TRBD1 (6 bases). Specimen: PBMCs. The clonotype originates from a girl between 5 and 17 years old in good health and CMV-seropositive. CDR3 DNA sequence: TGTGCCAGCAGCTACAGGGACCCCTACGAGCAGTACTTC. Residues: CASSYRDPYEQYF.